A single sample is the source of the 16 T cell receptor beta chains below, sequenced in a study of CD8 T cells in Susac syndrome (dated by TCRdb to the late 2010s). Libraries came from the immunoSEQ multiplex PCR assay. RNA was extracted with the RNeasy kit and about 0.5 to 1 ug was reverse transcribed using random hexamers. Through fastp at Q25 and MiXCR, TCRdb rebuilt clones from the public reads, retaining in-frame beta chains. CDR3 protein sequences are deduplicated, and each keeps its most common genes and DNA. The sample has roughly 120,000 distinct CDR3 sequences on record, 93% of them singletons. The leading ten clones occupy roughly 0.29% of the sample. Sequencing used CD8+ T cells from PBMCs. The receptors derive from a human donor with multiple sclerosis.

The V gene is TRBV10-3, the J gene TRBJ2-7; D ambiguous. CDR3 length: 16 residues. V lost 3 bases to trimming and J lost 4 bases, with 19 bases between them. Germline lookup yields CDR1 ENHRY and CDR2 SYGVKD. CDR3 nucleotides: TGTGCCATCAGTGACTCCTTGGCAGATACTACTTACGAGCAGTACGTC. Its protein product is CAISDSLADTTYEQYV.

The CDR3 coding sequence is TGTGCCAGCAGCGGGGGCAACTCCTACGAGCAGTACTTC. Amino acids: CASSGGNSYEQYF. The chain employs TRBV9 and TRBJ2-7, with D perhaps TRBD1 (5 bases). The V gene's germline CDR1 is SGDLS and CDR2 YYNGEE. The CDR3 covers 13 residues. Trimming shortened V by 3 bases and J by 0 bases, and 7 bases separated the two germline ends.

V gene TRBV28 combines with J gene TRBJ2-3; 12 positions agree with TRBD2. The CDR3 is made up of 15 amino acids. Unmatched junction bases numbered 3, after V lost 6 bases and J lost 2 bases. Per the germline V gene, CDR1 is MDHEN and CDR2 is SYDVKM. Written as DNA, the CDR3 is TGTGCCAGCAGCGGACTAGCGGGGCCCACAGATACGCAGTATTTT. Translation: CASSGLAGPTDTQYF. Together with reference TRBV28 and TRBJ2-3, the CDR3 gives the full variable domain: DVKVTQSSRYLVKRTGEKVFLECVQDMDHENMFWYRQDPGLGLRLIYFSYDVKMKEKGDIPEGYSVSREKKERFSLILESASTNQTSMYLCASSGLAGPTDTQYFGPGTRLTVL.

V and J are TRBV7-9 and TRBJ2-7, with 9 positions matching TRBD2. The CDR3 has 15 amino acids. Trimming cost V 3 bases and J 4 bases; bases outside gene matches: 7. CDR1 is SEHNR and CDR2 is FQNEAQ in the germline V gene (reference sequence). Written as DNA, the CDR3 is TGTGCCAGCAGCTTTCCCGGCGGGGGGGCGTACGAGCAGTACTTC. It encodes CASSFPGGGAYEQYF.

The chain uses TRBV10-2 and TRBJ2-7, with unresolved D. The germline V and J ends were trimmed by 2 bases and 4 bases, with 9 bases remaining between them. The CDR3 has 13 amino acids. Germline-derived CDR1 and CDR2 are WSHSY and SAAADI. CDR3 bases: TGCGCCAGCAGTGAGCCGAGGAGATACGAGCAGTACTTC. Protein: CASSEPRRYEQYF.

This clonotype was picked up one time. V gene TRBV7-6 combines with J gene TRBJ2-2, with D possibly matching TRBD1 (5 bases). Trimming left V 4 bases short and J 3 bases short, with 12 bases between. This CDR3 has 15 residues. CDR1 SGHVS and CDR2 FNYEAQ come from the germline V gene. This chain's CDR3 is CASSSRVPDTGELFF. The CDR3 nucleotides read TGTGCCAGCAGCTCCAGGGTGCCGGACACCGGGGAGCTGTTTTTT.

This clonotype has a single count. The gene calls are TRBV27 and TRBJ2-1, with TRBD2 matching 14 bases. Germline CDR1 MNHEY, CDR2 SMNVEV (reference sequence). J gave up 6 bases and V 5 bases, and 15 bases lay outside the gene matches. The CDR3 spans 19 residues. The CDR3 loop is CASSTYSYSGTSGSNEQFF. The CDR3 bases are TGTGCCAGCAGTACCTATTCCTATTCCGGGACTAGCGGGAGCAATGAGCAGTTCTTC.

The CDR3 DNA sequence: TGTGCCAGCAGCTTAATCAAGGGTACGCAGTATTTT. The encoded protein is CASSLIKGTQYF. The rearrangement uses TRBV7-9 and TRBJ2-3; D is undetermined. CDR1 is SEHNR, CDR2 FQNEAQ, per germline (reference sequence). Trimming removed 2 bases at V and 8 bases at J, with 8 bases between. This CDR3 is built from 12 residues. The complete variable domain, with remaining parts taken from reference TRBV7-9 and TRBJ2-3, reads DTGVSQNPRHKITKRGQNVTFRCDPISEHNRLYWYRQTLGQGPEFLTYFQNEAQLEKSRLLSDRFSAERPKGSFSTLEIQRTEQGDSAMYLCASSLIKGTQYFGPGTRLTVL.

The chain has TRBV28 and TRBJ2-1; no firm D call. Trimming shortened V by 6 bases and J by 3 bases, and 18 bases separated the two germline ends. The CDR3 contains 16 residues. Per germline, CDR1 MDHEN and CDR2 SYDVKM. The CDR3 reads CASSPFGVQDYNEQFF. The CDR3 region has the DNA TGTGCCAGCAGCCCCTTTGGGGTGCAGGACTACAATGAGCAGTTCTTC.

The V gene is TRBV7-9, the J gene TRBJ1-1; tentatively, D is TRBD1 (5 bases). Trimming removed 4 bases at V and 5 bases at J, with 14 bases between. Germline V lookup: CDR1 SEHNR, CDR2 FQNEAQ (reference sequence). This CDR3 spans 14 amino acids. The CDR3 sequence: CASSSGLWGTEAFF. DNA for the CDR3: TGTGCCAGCAGCTCGGGACTGTGGGGTACTGAAGCTTTCTTT.

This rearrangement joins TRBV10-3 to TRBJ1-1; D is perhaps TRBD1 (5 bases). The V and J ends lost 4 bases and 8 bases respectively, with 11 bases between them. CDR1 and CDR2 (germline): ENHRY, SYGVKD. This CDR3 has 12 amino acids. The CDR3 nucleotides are TGTGCCATCAGTGGGGGGTCGGGGGAAGCTTTCTTT. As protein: CAISGGSGEAFF.

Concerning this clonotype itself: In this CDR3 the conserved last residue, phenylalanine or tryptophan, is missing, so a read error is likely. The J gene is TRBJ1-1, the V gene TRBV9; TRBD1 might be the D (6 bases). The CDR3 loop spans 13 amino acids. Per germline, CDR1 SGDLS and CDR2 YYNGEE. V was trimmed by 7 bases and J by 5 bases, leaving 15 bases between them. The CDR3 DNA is TGTGCCAGCTATGGGGGCGGAGGTACTGAAGCTTTCCTT. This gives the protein CASYGGGGTEAFL.

CDR3 DNA sequence: TGCGCCAGCGGACCCGACTTTCGTCCTGACAGCCCCAATGAGCAGTTCTTC. Amino acid sequence: CASGPDFRPDSPNEQFF. The chain is built from TRBV23-1 and TRBJ2-1; D may be TRBD1 (5 bases). TRBV23-1 is classed as an ORF, of uncertain function. V lost 8 bases, J lost 6 bases, and 26 bases lay in between. There are 17 residues in the CDR3.

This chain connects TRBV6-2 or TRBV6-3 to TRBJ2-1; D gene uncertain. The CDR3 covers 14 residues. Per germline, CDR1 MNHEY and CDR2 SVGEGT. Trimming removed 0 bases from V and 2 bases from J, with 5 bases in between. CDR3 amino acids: CASSYSLAYNEQFF. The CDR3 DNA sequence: TGTGCCAGCAGTTACTCCCTGGCCTACAATGAGCAGTTCTTC.

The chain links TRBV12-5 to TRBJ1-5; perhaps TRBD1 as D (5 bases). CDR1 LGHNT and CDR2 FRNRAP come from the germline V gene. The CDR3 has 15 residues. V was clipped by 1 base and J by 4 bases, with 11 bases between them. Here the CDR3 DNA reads TGTGCTAGTGGTTTGGGGGGGGTAGGAAATCAGCCCCAGCATTTT. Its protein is CASGLGGVGNQPQHF.

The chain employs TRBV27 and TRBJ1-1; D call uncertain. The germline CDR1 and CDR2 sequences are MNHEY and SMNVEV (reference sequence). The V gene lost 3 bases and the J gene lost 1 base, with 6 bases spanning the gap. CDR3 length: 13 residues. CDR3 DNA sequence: TGTGCCAGCAGTTTCAAGAGGAACACTGAAGCTTTCTTT. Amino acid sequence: CASSFKRNTEAFF.